The rows below give T cell receptor beta chains drawn from one sample of a study of blood T cell repertoires in COVID-19. The repertoire was sequenced with immunoSEQ multiplex PCR; TCRdb's copy has only in-frame clones and lacks some. This sample has about 180,000 clones, with approximately 87% found just once. Sample: peripheral blood. The origin of the receptors is a man between 65 and 80 years old with active or convalescent COVID-19. The CDR3 runs from the conserved cysteine through the conserved F or W. The D gene is left open where the match is weak. Size is omitted from some rows. Given values are once, few, many or a class for expanded clones.

V gene	J gene	CDR3 length	clone size	D gene	CDR3 DNA	CDR3 protein
TRBV5-1	TRBJ1-4	15	NA	NA	TGCGCCAGCAGCTTCGGGGGATCGGGTAATGAAAAACTGTTTTTT	CASSFGGSGNEKLFF
TRBV28	TRBJ1-2	12	NA	NA	TGTGCCAGCAGCACGGCCGGGTATGGCTACACCTTC	CASSTAGYGYTF
TRBV5-6	TRBJ1-2	14	once	NA	TGTGCCAGCAGCTTGCTGCAGGGGTCGTTTGGCTACACCTTC	CASSLLQGSFGYTF
TRBV12-1	TRBJ1-5	22	NA	NA	TGTGCCAGCAGCCCCGGCGCCCGTGCCAGGGGGCTTACGACATATAGCAATCAGCCCCAGCATTTT	CASSPGARARGLTTYSNQPQHF
TRBV4-3	TRBJ1-2	15	NA	NA	TGCGCCAGCAGCCAAGGGGAATGGGGCCTATCGGGCTACACCTTC	CASSQGEWGLSGYTF
TRBV7-8	TRBJ1-4	13	NA	NA	TGTGCCAGTTCCGGGTCCAGGGATGAAAAACTGTTTTTT	CASSGSRDEKLFF
TRBV7-9	TRBJ1-6	14	NA	TRBD1	TGTGCCAGCAGCTTACCGGGACAGGGTTCACCCCTCCACTTT	CASSLPGQGSPLHF
TRBV5-8	TRBJ1-1	13	NA	NA	TGTGCCAGCAGCTTGATCAGCGTCGGAGGAGCTTTCTTT	CASSLISVGGAFF
TRBV5-1	TRBJ2-7	14	NA	NA	TGCGCCAGCAGACCCGGGGATATGAAATCGGAGCAGTACTTC	CASRPGDMKSEQYF
TRBV30	TRBJ2-5	13	once	TRBD2	TGTGCCTGGGGGACTAGCGGAGAAGAGACCCAGTACTTC	CAWGTSGEETQYF
TRBV30	TRBJ2-1	16	once	TRBD2	TGTGCCTGGACTCCCCCGGGACTAGCGAGGCCCCGTGAGCAGTTCTTC	CAWTPPGLARPREQFF
TRBV19	TRBJ1-1	15	NA	TRBD1	TGTGCCAGTATGGGGACAGGGGGTAAGAACACTGAAGCTTTCTTT	CASMGTGGKNTEAFF
TRBV18	TRBJ2-7	12	NA	NA	TGTGCCAGCTCACCCGTTTTCTACGAGCAGTACTTC	CASSPVFYEQYF
TRBV30	TRBJ1-5	17	NA	TRBD1	TGTGCCTGGAGTTATCCCCCGGACAGGTTTAGCAATCAGCCCCAGCATTTT	CAWSYPPDRFSNQPQHF
TRBV6-2/TRBV6-3	TRBJ1-2	16	NA	TRBD1	TGTGCCAGCAGTTCCCCGGACAGGGGGTTGGACTATGGCTACACCTTC	CASSSPDRGLDYGYTF
TRBV6-2/TRBV6-3	TRBJ2-3	17	NA	TRBD2	TGTGCCAGCAGTTACCACGGGGGGGCCAGGATCCCAGATACGCAGTATTTT	CASSYHGGARIPDTQYF
TRBV28	TRBJ1-5	16	NA	TRBD1	TGTGCCAGCAGTCTCCGGACAGGGATTAGCAATCAGCCCCAGCATTTT	CASSLRTGISNQPQHF